The 12 T cell receptor beta chains given below trace back to one sample, sequenced in a study of T cell responses to AZD1222 COVID-19 vaccine. Profiling relied on immunoSEQ multiplex PCR, and the TCRdb table lists in-frame clones only, not all of them. The table has roughly 120,000 clones, about 93% seen once. This sample comprised peripheral blood, obtained on day 0 of AZD1222 vaccination. The receptors were sampled from an adult in good health.

The V and J genes are TRBV3-1 (or the pseudogene TRBV3-2) and TRBJ2-5, with 12 bases that match TRBD1. J gave up 4 bases and V 4 bases, and 7 bases lay outside the gene matches. Germline V gene data show CDR1 as LGHDT and CDR2 as YNNKEL (reference sequence). CDR3 length equals 16 residues. The CDR3 reads CASSRVGTGGGETQYF. The CDR3 region has the DNA TGTGCCAGCAGCCGGGTGGGGACAGGGGGCGGAGAGACCCAGTACTTC.

The genes are TRBV5-1 and TRBJ2-7; D is possibly TRBD2 (5 bases). The germline V gene encodes CDR1 SGHRS and CDR2 YFSETQ. With 4 bases removed from V and 0 bases from J, the gap between germline ends came to 11 bases. The length of the CDR3 is 14 residues. CDR3: CASSPFGSSYEQYF. The CDR3 DNA is TGCGCCAGCAGCCCATTTGGGAGCTCCTACGAGCAGTACTTC.

The V call is TRBV10-2, the J call TRBJ2-7, with a possible D match to TRBD1 (6 bases). Germline V gene lookup returns CDR1 WSHSY and CDR2 SAAADI. V lost 8 bases to trimming and J lost 3 bases, with 17 bases between them. The CDR3 spans 14 residues. The CDR3 protein is CASHRDQGSYEQYF. The CDR3 coding sequence is TGCGCCAGCCACCGGGACCAGGGGAGCTACGAGCAGTACTTC.

The rearrangement uses TRBV7-9 and TRBJ1-2; D not resolved. The CDR3 is 12 amino acids. CDR1 and CDR2 from the germline V gene are SEHNR and FQNEAQ (reference sequence). The V gene lost 1 base and the J gene lost 5 bases, with 5 bases spanning the gap. The CDR3 region is CASSLEGYGYTF. The CDR3 nucleotides read TGTGCCAGCAGCTTAGAGGGATATGGCTACACCTTC. The full variable domain, rest sourced from reference TRBV7-9 and TRBJ1-2, is DTGVSQNPRHKITKRGQNVTFRCDPISEHNRLYWYRQTLGQGPEFLTYFQNEAQLEKSRLLSDRFSAERPKGSFSTLEIQRTEQGDSAMYLCASSLEGYGYTFGSGTRLTVV.

V and J are TRBV5-1 and TRBJ2-7, with a possible D match to TRBD1 (6 bases). Germline CDR1 and CDR2: SGHRS and YFSETQ. V gave up 4 bases and J gave up 1 base, with 15 bases separating them. This CDR3 has 15 amino acids. CDR3 in amino acids: CASSGTYRDSYEQYF. Written as DNA, the CDR3 is TGCGCCAGCAGCGGAACCTACAGGGATTCCTACGAGCAGTACTTC.

V and J are TRBV11-3 and TRBJ2-3; 13 bases line up with TRBD2. With V trimmed by 5 bases and J by 6 bases, 17 bases remained unmatched. The germline CDR1 and CDR2 sequences are SGHNT and YENEEA. The CDR3 loop spans 19 amino acids. DNA of the CDR3: TGTGCCAGCAGCCCCCAAAGGGGCACTAGCGGGAGGGCCACCGATACGCAGTATTTT. Encoded protein: CASSPQRGTSGRATDTQYF.

The rearrangement links TRBV2 to TRBJ2-5, with TRBD1 as a possible D gene (5 bases). This CDR3 region has 14 residues. Germline loops: CDR1 SNHLY, CDR2 FYNNEI. The germline V and J ends were trimmed by 8 bases and 2 bases, with 15 bases remaining between them. This CDR3 is CASELQGAQETQYF. CDR3 nucleotide sequence: TGTGCCAGCGAGTTACAAGGGGCTCAAGAGACCCAGTACTTC.

The chain couples TRBV6-5 to TRBJ2-7; 8 nucleotides agree with TRBD1. Germline V CDR1 and CDR2: MNHEY, SVGAGI. V lost 6 bases, J lost 7 bases, and 14 bases stayed unmatched. The CDR3 extends over 15 amino acids. The CDR3 loop reads CASRYTNQGAGEQYF. As DNA, the CDR3 is TGTGCCAGCAGGTACACCAACCAGGGGGCGGGGGAGCAGTACTTC.

The chain uses TRBV19 and TRBJ1-2; possible D gene TRBD1, 6 bases. The germline V gene has CDR1 LNHDA and CDR2 SQIVND (reference sequence). Between the trimmed V and J ends, which lost 4 bases and 7 bases, there was a span of 13 bases. The CDR3 has 13 amino acids. The DNA of the CDR3 is TGTGCCAGTAGTAGGACAGTAACGACTGGCTACACCTTC. It yields the protein CASSRTVTTGYTF.

This chain uses TRBV12-3 or TRBV12-4 with TRBJ1-2; the D is unclear. Trimming removed 0 bases at V and 4 bases at J, with 6 bases between. The CDR3 runs to 13 residues. The CDR3 nucleotides are TGTGCCAGCAGTTTAGCCCCGGGCTATGGCTACACCTTC. Its protein is CASSLAPGYGYTF.

This sequence joins TRBV10-2 and TRBJ1-1; 8 nucleotides line up with TRBD1. Germline CDR1 reads WSHSY; CDR2 reads SAAADI. Trimming at V came to 2 bases and at J to 1 base, leaving 9 bases not matched to a gene. This CDR3 spans 17 amino acids. Written as DNA, the CDR3 is TGCGCCAGCAGTGAGACGCAGGGGGCTTTGGGGAACACTGAAGCTTTCTTT. Protein product: CASSETQGALGNTEAFF.

This chain links TRBV28 with TRBJ2-7; 12 bases map to TRBD2. This CDR3 has 15 residues. CDR1 MDHEN and CDR2 SYDVKM come from the germline V gene. The J segment lost 8 bases and the V segment lost 5 bases, leaving 10 bases of the junction unmatched. CDR3 bases: TGTGCCAGCAGTCTGACTAGCGGGGGACACCTCAAGCAGTACTTC. Amino acid sequence: CASSLTSGGHLKQYF.